Below, 5 T cell receptor beta chains from the same sample are listed, as sequenced in a study of T cell repertoires in ileal Crohn's disease. Surgical specimens yielded lamina propria lymphocytes, which were density-gradient separated and then sorted. Here immunoSEQ multiplex PCR was the method, and the copy in TCRdb shows in-frame clones only, minus some. The sample includes 2,000 to 2,500 clones, about 74% of them seen just once. Sequenced input: CD8+ T cells from ileum. These receptor sequences come from an adult with Crohn's disease. Some clones in this sample may be carry-over from other donors' samples.

The chain carries TRBV9 and TRBJ2-7, with 7 bases aligning to TRBD2. This CDR3 has 15 residues. The germline V gene encodes CDR1 SGDLS and CDR2 YYNGEE. V shed 4 bases, J shed 0 bases, and the junction held 7 bases outside the gene matches. The CDR3 loop is CASSISSGGSYEQYF. CDR3 bases: TGTGCCAGCAGCATATCTAGCGGTGGCTCCTACGAGCAGTACTTC. The variable domain in full, completed from reference TRBV9 and TRBJ2-7, reads DSGVTQTPKHLITATGQRVTLRCSPRSGDLSVYWYQQSLDQGLQFLIQYYNGEERAKGNILERFSAQQFPDLHSELNLSSLELGDSALYFCASSISSGGSYEQYFGPGTRLTVT.

The V call is TRBV2, the J call TRBJ2-5; a weak D match, TRBD1 (6 bases). Germline V lookup: CDR1 SNHLY, CDR2 FYNNEI. The V and J ends lost 7 bases and 4 bases respectively, with 16 bases between them. There are 14 residues in the CDR3. The CDR3 DNA sequence: TGTGCCAGCATTAACTCAGGGGTTTCAGAGACCCAGTACTTC. Translated, it gives CASINSGVSETQYF.

This chain uses TRBV4-2 with TRBJ1-1, with 7 bases aligning to TRBD1. V gave up 0 bases and J gave up 11 bases; unmatched junction bases: 9. In germline, CDR1 is LGHNA, CDR2 YNFKEQ. CDR3 length equals 14 residues. The CDR3 is CASSQDPGQMDAFF. CDR3 in DNA: TGTGCCAGCAGCCAAGATCCGGGACAGATGGATGCTTTCTTT.

The chain is built from TRBV30 and TRBJ1-3, with D possibly TRBD1 on 6 matching bases. V was trimmed by 0 bases and J by 0 bases, leaving 18 bases between them. The germline CDR1 and CDR2 sequences are GTSNPN and SVGIG (reference sequence). The CDR3 is 18 amino acids. The CDR3 DNA is TGTGCCTGGAGTGTACCCCCGACAGGCAGAAACTCTGGAAACACCATATATTTT. This translates into CAWSVPPTGRNSGNTIYF.

The rearrangement joins TRBV30 to TRBJ2-6, with TRBD1 matching 11 bases. The CDR3 has 19 amino acids. Germline V gene data show CDR1 as GTSNPN and CDR2 as SVGIG (reference sequence). Unmatched junction bases numbered 17, after V lost 6 bases and J lost 4 bases. Here the CDR3 DNA reads TGTGCCTGCCCAACCCCCACGGGACAGGGGGTTTACGGGGCCAACGTCCTGACTTTC. Protein product: CACPTPTGQGVYGANVLTF.